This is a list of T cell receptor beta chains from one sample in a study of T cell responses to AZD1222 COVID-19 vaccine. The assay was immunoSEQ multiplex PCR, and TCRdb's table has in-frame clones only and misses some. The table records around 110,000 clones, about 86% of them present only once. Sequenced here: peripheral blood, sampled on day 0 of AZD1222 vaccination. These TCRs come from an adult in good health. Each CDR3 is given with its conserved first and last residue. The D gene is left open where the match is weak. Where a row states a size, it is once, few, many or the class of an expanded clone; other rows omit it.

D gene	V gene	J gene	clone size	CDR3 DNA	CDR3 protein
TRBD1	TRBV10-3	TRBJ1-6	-	TGTGCCATCAGTGGATGGGACAGGGACAATTCACCCCTCCACTTT	CAISGWDRDNSPLHF
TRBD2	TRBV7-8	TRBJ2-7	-	TGTGCCAGCAGCTTAGGACCTAGCGGGAGAGCCCGGTACTTC	CASSLGPSGRARYF
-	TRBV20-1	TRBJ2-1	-	TGCAGTGCTCCCCGCAATGAGCAGTTCTTC	CSAPRNEQFF
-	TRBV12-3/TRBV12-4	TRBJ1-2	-	TGTGCCAGCAGTTTAATGGAAAACTATGGCTACACCTTC	CASSLMENYGYTF
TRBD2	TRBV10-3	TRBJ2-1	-	TGTGCCATCAGGGGACTAGCGGAGACGACCTCCTACAATGAGCAGTTCTTC	CAIRGLAETTSYNEQFF
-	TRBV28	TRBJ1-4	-	TGTGCCAGCTCATATCCGGGGCTTGAAAAACTGTTTTTT	CASSYPGLEKLFF
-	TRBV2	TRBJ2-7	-	TGTGCCAGCAGTGAAGGGACAAACCCCTACGAGCAGTACTTC	CASSEGTNPYEQYF
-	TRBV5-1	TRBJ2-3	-	TGCGCCAGCAGCTTAGGACAGAGCACAGATACGCAGTATTTT	CASSLGQSTDTQYF
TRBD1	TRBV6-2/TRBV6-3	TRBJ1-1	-	TGTGCCAGCAGTCAGGACAGGGAGAACACTGAAGCTTTCTTT	CASSQDRENTEAFF
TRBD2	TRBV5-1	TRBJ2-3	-	TGCGCCAGCAGCTTGGCGGTAGCGGGAGTTGCAGATACGCAGTATTTT	CASSLAVAGVADTQYF
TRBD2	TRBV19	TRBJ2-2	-	TGCCCCAGTCGCCCCCGCGGGGGGGCCGGCAGGGGCGGGGAGCTGTTTTTT	CPSRPRGGAGRGGELFF
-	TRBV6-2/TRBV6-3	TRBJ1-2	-	TGTGCCAGCAGTTACTCCGACAGATCCTATGGCTACACCTTC	CASSYSDRSYGYTF
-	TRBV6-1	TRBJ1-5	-	TGTGCCAGCAGTGAGGGTCAGAGTAATCAGCCCCAGCATTTT	CASSEGQSNQPQHF
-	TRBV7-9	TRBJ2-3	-	TGTGCCAGCAGCTTAGCTTACACAGATACGCAGTATTTT	CASSLAYTDTQYF
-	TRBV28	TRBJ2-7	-	TGTGCCAGCGGATCCGGGACCATCTACGAGCAGTACTTC	CASGSGTIYEQYF
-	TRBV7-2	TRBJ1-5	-	TGTGCCAGCAGCCCCGTGTGGGGTGAGGGCAATCAGCCCCAGCATTTT	CASSPVWGEGNQPQHF
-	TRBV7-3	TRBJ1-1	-	TGTGCCAGCAGCCCATCCGCGTCCGCCGCTGAAGCTTTCTTT	CASSPSASAAEAFF
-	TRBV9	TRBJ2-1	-	TGTGCCAGCAGCGCCTCCGGGACTTCAACTTACAATGAGCAGTTCTTC	CASSASGTSTYNEQFF
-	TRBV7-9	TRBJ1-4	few	TGTGCCAGCAGCTCAGGACAGAATGAAAAACTGTTTTTT	CASSSGQNEKLFF
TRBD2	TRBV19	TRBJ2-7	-	TGTGCCAGTAGTATCCGAGGGGAGGGGTCCTACGAGCAGTACTTC	CASSIRGEGSYEQYF
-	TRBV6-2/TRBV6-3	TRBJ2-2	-	TGTGCCAGCAGTCCACACAGGGAGGGGAGCGGGGAGCTGTTTTTT	CASSPHREGSGELFF
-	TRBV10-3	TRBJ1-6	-	TGTGCCATCAGCGCCCTTAAAACCGGGACGGTAAATTCACCCCTCCACTTT	CAISALKTGTVNSPLHF
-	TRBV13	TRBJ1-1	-	TGTGCCAGCAGCTTCGAGGGACGGGGCACTGAAGCTTTCTTT	CASSFEGRGTEAFF
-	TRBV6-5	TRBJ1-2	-	TGTGCCAGCAGGACAGGAGCTAACTATGGCTACACCTTC	CASRTGANYGYTF
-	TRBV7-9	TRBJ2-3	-	TGTGCCAGCAGGTCACCACAGGGAGATACGCAGTATTTT	CASRSPQGDTQYF
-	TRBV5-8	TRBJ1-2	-	TGTGCCAGCAGCTTGGCCGTCGCGACACGTCCTAACTATGGCTACACCTTC	CASSLAVATRPNYGYTF
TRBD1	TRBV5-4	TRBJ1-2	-	TGTGCCAGCAGCTTGGGACAGGGGACTAACTATGGCTACACCTTC	CASSLGQGTNYGYTF
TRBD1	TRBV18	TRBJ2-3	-	TGTGCCAGCTCACCACCCCAGGGGGCAGATACGCAGTATTTT	CASSPPQGADTQYF
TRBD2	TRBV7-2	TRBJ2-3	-	TGTGCCAGCAGCTTACAGAGCGGGGGAGGAGATACGCAGTATTTT	CASSLQSGGGDTQYF
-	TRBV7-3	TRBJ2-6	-	TGTGCCAGCAGCTTTTCAGGGACCGGGGCCAACGTCCTGACTTTC	CASSFSGTGANVLTF